The sequence of this T cell receptor beta chain was determined in a study of cytomegalovirus exposure and HLA in healthy donors. Notes on the study in general: The dataset shows that most TCR sequences were rare, while some public TCRs occurred in many donors.

This table comes from immunoSEQ multiplex PCR, and its TCRdb copy is limited to in-frame clones, with some not included. The data show approximately 180,000 clones, 86% seen once. Germline V gene data show CDR1 as MGHDK and CDR2 as SYGVNS. The length of the CDR3 is 13 residues. Trimming shortened V by 2 bases and J by 5 bases, and 9 bases separated the two germline ends. Worth noting for this clone: Its antigen is unknown.

Donors came from a validation cohort of 95 to 150 subjects, distinct from the first 666-subject cohort. The clonotype originates from a woman in her late teens or twenties in good health and CMV-seronegative. The sequenced material came from PBMCs. The chain is built from TRBV25-1 and TRBJ1-1, with unresolved D. CDR3 DNA: TGTGCCAGCAGTGAAGCCCCCGGGACTGAAGCTTTCTTT. Its translation: CASSEAPGTEAFF. Filled out from reference TRBV25-1 and TRBJ1-1, the complete variable domain reads EADIYQTPRYLVIGTGKKITLECSQTMGHDKMYWYQQDPGMELHLIHYSYGVNSTEKGDLSSESTVSRIRTEHFPLTLESARPSHTSQYLCASSEAPGTEAFFGQGTRLTVV.